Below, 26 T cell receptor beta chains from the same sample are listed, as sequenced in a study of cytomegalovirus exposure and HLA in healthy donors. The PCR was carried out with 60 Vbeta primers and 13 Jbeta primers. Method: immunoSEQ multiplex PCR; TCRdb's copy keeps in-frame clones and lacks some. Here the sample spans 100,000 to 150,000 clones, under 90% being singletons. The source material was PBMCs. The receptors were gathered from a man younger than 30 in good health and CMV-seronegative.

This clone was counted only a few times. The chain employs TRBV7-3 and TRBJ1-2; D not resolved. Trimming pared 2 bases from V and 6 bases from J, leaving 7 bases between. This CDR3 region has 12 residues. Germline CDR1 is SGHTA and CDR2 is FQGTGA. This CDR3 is CASSLPGDGYTF. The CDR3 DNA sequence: TGTGCCAGCAGCTTACCCGGGGATGGCTACACCTTC.

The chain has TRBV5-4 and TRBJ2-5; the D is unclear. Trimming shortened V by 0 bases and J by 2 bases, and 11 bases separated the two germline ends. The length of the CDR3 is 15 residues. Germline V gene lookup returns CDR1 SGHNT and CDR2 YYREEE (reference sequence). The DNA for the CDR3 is TGTGCCAGCAGCTTGGCAGCTAGACTTCAAGAGACCCAGTACTTC. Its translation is CASSLAARLQETQYF. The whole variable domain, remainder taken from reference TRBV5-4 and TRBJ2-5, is ETGVTQSPTHLIKTRGQQVTLRCSSQSGHNTVSWYQQALGQGPQFIFQYYREEENGRGNFPPRFSGLQFPNYSSELNVNALELDDSALYLCASSLAARLQETQYFGPGTRLLVL.

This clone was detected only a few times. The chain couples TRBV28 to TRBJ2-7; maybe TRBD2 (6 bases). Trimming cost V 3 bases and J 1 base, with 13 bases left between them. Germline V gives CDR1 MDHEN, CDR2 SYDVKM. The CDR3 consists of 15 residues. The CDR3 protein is CASSLSGGRSYEQYF. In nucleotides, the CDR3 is TGTGCCAGCAGTTTGTCCGGGGGACGATCCTACGAGCAGTACTTC.

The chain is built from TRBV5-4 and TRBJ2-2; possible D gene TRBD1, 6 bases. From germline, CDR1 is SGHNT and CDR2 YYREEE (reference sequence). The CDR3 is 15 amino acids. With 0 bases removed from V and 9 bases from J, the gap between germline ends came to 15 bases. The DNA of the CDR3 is TGTGCCAGCAGCTTGGGGACGATGGGGGCACGGGAGCTGTTTTTT. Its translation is CASSLGTMGARELFF.

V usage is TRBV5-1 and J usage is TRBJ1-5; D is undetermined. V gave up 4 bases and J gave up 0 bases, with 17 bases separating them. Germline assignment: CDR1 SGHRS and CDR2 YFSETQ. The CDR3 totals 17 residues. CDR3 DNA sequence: TGCGCCAGCAGCCCCTCGAGCGGGGAAGGTAGCAATCAGCCCCAGCATTTT. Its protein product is CASSPSSGEGSNQPQHF.

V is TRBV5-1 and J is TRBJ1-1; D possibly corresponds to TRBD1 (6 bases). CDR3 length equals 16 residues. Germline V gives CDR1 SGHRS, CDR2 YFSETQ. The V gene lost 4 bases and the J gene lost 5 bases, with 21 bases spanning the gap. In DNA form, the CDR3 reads TGCGCCAGCAGCACCAATTGGGGGCGCGGGAGGACTGAAGCTTTCTTT. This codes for CASSTNWGRGRTEAFF.

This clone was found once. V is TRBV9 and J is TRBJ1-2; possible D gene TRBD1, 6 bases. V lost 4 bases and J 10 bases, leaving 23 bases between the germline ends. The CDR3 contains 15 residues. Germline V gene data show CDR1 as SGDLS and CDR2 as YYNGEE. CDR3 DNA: TGTGCCAGCAGCCCGAGGACAGTCCTGGTGGGTTACTACACCTTC. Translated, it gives CASSPRTVLVGYYTF.

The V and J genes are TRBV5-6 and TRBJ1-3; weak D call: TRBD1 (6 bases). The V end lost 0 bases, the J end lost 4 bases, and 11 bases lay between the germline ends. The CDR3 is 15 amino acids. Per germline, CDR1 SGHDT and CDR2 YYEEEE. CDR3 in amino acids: CASSLVGAYGNTIYF. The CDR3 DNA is TGTGCCAGCAGCTTGGTGGGGGCGTACGGAAACACCATATATTTT.

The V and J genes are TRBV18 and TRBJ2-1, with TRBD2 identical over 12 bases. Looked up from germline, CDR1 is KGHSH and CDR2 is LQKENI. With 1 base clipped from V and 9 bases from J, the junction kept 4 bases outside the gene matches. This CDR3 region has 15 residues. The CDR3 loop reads CASSPRLAGGVEQFF. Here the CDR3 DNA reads TGTGCCAGCTCACCACGCCTAGCGGGGGGGGTTGAGCAGTTCTTC.

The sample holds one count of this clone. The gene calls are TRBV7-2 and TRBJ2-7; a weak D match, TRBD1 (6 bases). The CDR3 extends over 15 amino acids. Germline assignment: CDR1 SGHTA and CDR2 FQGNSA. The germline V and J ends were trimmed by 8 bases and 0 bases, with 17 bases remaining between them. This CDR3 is CASSGKTGLSYEQYF. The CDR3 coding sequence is TGTGCCAGCTCCGGAAAGACAGGCCTCTCCTACGAGCAGTACTTC. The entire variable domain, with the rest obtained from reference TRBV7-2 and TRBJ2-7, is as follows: GAGVSQSPSNKVTEKGKDVELRCDPISGHTALYWYRQSLGQGLEFLIYFQGNSAPDKSGLPSDRFSAERTGGSVSTLTIQRTQQEDSAVYLCASSGKTGLSYEQYFGPGTRLTVT.

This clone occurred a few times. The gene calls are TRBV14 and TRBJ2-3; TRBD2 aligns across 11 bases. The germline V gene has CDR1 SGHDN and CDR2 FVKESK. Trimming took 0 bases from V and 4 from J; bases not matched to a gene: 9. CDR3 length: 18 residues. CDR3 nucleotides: TGTGCCAGCAGCCAAGAATTTCGACTAGCGGGGATATCAGATACGCAGTATTTT. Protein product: CASSQEFRLAGISDTQYF.

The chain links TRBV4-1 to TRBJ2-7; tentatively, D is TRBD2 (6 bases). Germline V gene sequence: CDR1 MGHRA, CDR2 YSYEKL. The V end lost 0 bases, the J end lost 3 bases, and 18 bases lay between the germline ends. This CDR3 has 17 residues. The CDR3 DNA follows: TGCGCCAGCAGCCAAGATAATTTAGGGACTGGATTCTACGAGCAGTACTTC. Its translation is CASSQDNLGTGFYEQYF.

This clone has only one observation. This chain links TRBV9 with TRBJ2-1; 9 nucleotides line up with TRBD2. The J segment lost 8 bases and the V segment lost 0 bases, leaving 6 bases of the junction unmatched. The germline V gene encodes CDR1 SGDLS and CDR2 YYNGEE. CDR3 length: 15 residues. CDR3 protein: CASSVDLAGSYEQFF. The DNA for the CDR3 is TGTGCCAGCAGCGTAGATCTAGCGGGGTCGTATGAGCAGTTCTTC.

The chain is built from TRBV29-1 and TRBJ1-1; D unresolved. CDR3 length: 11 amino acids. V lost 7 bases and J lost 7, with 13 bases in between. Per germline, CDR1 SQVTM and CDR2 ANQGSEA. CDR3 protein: CSALTRGEAFF. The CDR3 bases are TGCAGCGCCCTTACCCGGGGTGAAGCTTTCTTT. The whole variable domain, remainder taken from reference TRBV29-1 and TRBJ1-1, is SAVISQKPSRDICQRGTSLTIQCQVDSQVTMMFWYRQQPGQSLTLIATANQGSEATYESGFVIDKFPISRPNLTFSTLTVSNMSPEDSSIYLCSALTRGEAFFGQGTRLTVV.

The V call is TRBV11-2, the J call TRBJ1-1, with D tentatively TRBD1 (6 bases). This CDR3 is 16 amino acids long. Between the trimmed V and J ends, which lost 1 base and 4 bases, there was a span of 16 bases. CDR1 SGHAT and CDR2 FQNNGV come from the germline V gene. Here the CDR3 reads CASSLAFDRSTTEAFF. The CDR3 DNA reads TGTGCCAGCAGCTTAGCTTTCGACAGGTCTACCACTGAAGCTTTCTTT.

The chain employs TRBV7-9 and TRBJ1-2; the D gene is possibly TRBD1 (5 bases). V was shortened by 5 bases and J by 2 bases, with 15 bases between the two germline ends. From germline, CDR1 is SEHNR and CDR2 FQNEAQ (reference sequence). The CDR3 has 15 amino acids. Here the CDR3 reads CASSPPTAGNYGYTF. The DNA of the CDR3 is TGTGCCAGCAGCCCCCCGACAGCCGGAAACTATGGCTACACCTTC.

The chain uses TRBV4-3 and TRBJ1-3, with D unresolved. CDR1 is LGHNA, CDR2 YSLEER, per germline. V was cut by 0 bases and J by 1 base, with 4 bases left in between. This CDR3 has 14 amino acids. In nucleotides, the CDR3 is TGCGCCAGCAGCCAAGAGGAGTCTGGAAACACCATATATTTT. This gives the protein CASSQEESGNTIYF.

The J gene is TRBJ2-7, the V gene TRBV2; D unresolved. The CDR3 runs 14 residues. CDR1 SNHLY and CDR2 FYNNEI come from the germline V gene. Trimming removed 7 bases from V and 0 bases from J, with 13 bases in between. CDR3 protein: CASNSLLPSYEQYF. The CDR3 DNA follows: TGTGCCAGCAACAGCCTCTTACCCTCCTACGAGCAGTACTTC.

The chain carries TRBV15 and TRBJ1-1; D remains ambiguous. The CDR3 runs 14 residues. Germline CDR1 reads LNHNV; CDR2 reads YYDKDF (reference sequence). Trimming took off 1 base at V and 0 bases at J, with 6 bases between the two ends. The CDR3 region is CATSRGGMNTEAFF. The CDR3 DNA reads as TGTGCCACCAGCAGAGGCGGGATGAACACTGAAGCTTTCTTT.

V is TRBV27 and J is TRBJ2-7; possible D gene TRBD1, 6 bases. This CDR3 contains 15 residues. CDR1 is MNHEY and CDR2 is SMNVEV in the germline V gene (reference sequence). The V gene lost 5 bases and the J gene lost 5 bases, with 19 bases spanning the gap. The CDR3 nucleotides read TGTGCCAGCAGTCACGGGACAACTTTTCTCGACGAGCAGTACTTC. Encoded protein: CASSHGTTFLDEQYF.

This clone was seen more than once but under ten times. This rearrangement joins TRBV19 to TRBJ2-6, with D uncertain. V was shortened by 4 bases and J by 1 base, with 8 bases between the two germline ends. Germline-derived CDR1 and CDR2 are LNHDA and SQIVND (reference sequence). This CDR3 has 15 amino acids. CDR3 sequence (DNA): TGTGCCAGTAGTAGGGCATTATCTGGGGCCAACGTCCTGACTTTC. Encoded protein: CASSRALSGANVLTF.

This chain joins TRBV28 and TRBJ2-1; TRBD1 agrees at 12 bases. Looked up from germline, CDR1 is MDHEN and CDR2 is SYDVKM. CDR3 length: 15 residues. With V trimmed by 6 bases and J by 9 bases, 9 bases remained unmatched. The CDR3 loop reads CASRPSGTGGPEQFF. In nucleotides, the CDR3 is TGTGCCAGCAGGCCGTCCGGGACAGGGGGCCCTGAGCAGTTCTTC. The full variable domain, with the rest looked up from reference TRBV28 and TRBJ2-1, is DVKVTQSSRYLVKRTGEKVFLECVQDMDHENMFWYRQDPGLGLRLIYFSYDVKMKEKGDIPEGYSVSREKKERFSLILESASTNQTSMYLCASRPSGTGGPEQFFGPGTRLTVL.

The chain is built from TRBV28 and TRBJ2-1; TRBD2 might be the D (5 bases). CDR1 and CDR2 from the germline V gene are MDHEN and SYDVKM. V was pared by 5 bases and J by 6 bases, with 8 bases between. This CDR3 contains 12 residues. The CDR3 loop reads CASSPLANEQFF. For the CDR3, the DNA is TGTGCCAGCAGTCCTCTAGCCAATGAGCAGTTCTTC. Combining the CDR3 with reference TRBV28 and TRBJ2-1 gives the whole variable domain DVKVTQSSRYLVKRTGEKVFLECVQDMDHENMFWYRQDPGLGLRLIYFSYDVKMKEKGDIPEGYSVSREKKERFSLILESASTNQTSMYLCASSPLANEQFFGPGTRLTVL.

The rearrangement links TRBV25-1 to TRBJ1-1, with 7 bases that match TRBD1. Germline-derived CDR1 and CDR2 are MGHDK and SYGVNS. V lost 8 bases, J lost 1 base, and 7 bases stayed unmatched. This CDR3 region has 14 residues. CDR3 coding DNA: TGTGCCAGCCGGGGACAGCCGGAGAACACTGAAGCTTTCTTT. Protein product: CASRGQPENTEAFF.

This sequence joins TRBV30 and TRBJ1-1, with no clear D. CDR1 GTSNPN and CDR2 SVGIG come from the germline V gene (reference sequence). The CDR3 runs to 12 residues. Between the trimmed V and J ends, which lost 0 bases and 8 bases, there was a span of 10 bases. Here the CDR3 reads CAWSVTATEAFF. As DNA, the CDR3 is TGTGCCTGGAGTGTTACAGCTACCGAAGCTTTCTTT.

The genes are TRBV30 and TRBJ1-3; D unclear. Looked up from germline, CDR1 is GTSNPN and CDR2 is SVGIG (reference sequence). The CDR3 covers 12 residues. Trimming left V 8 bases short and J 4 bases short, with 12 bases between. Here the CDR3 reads CAHVRSGNTIYF. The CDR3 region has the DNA TGTGCCCACGTTCGGTCCGGAAACACCATATATTTT.